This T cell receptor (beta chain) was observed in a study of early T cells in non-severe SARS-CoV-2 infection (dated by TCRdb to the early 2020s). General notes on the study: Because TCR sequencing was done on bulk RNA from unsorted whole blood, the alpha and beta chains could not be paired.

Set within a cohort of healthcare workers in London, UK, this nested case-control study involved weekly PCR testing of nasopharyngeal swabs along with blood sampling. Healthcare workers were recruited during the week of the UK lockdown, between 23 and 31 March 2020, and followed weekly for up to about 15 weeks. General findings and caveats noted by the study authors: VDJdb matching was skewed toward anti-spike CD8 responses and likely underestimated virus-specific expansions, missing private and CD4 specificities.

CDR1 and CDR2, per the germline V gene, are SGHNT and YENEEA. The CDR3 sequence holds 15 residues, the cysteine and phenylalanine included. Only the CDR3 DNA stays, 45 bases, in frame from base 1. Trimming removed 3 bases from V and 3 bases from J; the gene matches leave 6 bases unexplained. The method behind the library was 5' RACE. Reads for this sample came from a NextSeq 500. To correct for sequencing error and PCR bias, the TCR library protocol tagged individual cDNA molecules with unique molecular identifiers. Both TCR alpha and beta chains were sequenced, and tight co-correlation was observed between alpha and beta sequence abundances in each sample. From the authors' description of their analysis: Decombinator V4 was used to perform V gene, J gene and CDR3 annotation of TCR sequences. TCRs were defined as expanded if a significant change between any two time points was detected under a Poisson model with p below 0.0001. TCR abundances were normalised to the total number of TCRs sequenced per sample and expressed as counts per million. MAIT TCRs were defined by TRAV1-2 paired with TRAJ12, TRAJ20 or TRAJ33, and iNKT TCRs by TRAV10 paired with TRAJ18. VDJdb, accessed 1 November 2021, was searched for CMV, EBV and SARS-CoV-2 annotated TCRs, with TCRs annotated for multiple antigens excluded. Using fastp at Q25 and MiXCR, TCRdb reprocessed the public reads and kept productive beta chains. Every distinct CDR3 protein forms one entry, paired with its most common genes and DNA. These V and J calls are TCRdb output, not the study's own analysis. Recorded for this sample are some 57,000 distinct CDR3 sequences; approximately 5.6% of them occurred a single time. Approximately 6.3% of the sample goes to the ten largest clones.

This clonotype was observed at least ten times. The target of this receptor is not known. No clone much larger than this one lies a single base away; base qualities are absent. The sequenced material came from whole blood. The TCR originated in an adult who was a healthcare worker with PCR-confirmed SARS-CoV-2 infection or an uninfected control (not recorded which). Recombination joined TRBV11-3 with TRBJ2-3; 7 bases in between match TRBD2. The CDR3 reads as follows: CASSLGGSMTDTQYF. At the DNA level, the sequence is TGTGCCAGCAGCTTGGGCGGGAGTATGACAGATACGCAGTATTTT.